The sequence of this TCR beta chain was determined in a study of T cells in Graves' hyperthyroidism and ophthalmopathy. This clonotype was seen a handful of times. Antigen unknown. Possible read error: a much larger clone is one base away. RNA transcripts gave rise to amplified TCR beta CDR3 regions. A set of HTBI primers served as the primers for a first-round RT-PCR of the TCR CDR3. MiXCR, run by TCRdb on the multiplex PCR reads, gives a single entry per CDR3 protein. The repertoire holds about 400,000 distinct CDR3 sequences, with over 11% as singletons. CDR3 length: 15 residues. V was clipped by 1 base and J by 6 bases; unmatched bases: 4. Germline V gene lookup returns CDR1 LGHDT and CDR2 YNNKEL (reference sequence). Overall study results and limits: Model predictions of ophthalmopathy came a median approximately 6.2 months before onset.

Investigators excluded patients with uncontrolled infection, other autoimmune disease, pregnancy or lactation. This chain joins TRBV3-1 and TRBJ2-7; 12 bases line up with TRBD2. The specimen was blood. The receptor was isolated from a man aged 50 to 59 with Graves' ophthalmopathy. The CDR3 here is CASSQGLAGVSEQYF. CDR3 nucleotides: TGTGCCAGCAGCCAAGGACTAGCGGGAGTCTCCGAGCAGTACTTC.